A single sample gave rise to the 20 T cell receptor beta chains below, sequenced in a study of blood T cell repertoires in COVID-19. Using immunoSEQ multiplex PCR, the repertoire was profiled, and TCRdb retains in-frame clones only, with some absent. In the table there are 290,000 or so clones, about 87% of which are singletons. What was sequenced was peripheral blood. These receptors came from a man aged 65-85 years with acute or convalescent COVID-19.

The chain couples TRBV30 to TRBJ1-1; 7 bases agree with TRBD1. V trimming: 3 bases; J trimming: 1 base; junction bases outside the gene matches: 2. Per the germline V gene, CDR1 is GTSNPN and CDR2 is SVGIG (reference sequence). The CDR3 spans 13 residues. CDR3 in amino acids: CAWRSGGNTEAFF. CDR3 bases: TGTGCCTGGAGGTCAGGGGGGAACACTGAAGCTTTCTTT.

The chain joins TRBV19 to TRBJ2-3, with D possibly TRBD2 on 6 matching bases. CDR1 is LNHDA, CDR2 SQIVND, per germline (reference sequence). Trimming cost V 0 bases and J 5 bases, with 9 bases left between them. The CDR3 has 14 residues. The CDR3 spells CASSIDRGIDTQYF. The CDR3 DNA sequence: TGTGCCAGTAGTATAGATCGGGGGATAGATACGCAGTATTTT.

This chain links TRBV24-1 with TRBJ2-5, with D possibly matching TRBD2 (6 bases). The CDR3 spans 17 residues. CDR1 and CDR2 from the germline V gene are KGHDR and SFDVKD. V dropped 0 bases and J dropped 4 bases, with 17 bases sitting between them. The CDR3 DNA is TGTGCCACCAGTGATTTGAGGGATATTAGCGGAGGAGAGACCCAGTACTTC. This codes for CATSDLRDISGGETQYF.

The V call is TRBV28, the J call TRBJ2-2; D may be TRBD1 (6 bases). CDR1 and CDR2 (germline): MDHEN, SYDVKM. The length of the CDR3 is 14 residues. V was clipped by 7 bases and J by 4 bases, with 13 bases between them. CDR3: CASIQGQPTGELFF. The CDR3 nucleotides are TGTGCCAGCATCCAGGGACAACCCACCGGGGAGCTGTTTTTT.

In this sample, this clone turned up a few times. The genes are TRBV9 and TRBJ2-1, with 13 bases matching TRBD2. The length of the CDR3 is 15 residues. After removal of 1 base from V and 8 bases from J, the junction contained 3 bases not matched to a gene. CDR1 and CDR2 (germline): SGDLS, YYNGEE. The CDR3 DNA is TGTGCCAGCAGCGTACGACTAGCGGGGGGCGATGAGCAGTTCTTC. Its protein is CASSVRLAGGDEQFF.

The J gene is TRBJ2-1, the V gene TRBV4-3; TRBD2 aligns across 8 bases. The CDR3 totals 14 residues. Germline V gene sequence: CDR1 LGHNA, CDR2 YSLEER. V shed 5 bases and J 7 bases; nucleotides not matched to a gene: 7. The CDR3 nucleotides are TGCGCCAGCAGCAGTAGCGGGGAGGGTAATGAGCAGTTCTTC. It is translated as CASSSSGEGNEQFF.

This clone showed up just a few times. The chain couples TRBV2 to TRBJ2-2, with 15 positions matching TRBD2. Germline V gene sequence: CDR1 SNHLY, CDR2 FYNNEI. The CDR3 length is 17 residues. Trimming at V came to 7 bases and at J to 3 bases, leaving 6 bases not matched to a gene. The CDR3 nucleotides are TGTGCCAGCACGGGACTAGCGGGGGGTCGGTACACCGGGGAGCTGTTTTTT. It specifies CASTGLAGGRYTGELFF.

The chain combines TRBV4-3 with TRBJ2-3; D not certain. Germline CDR1 and CDR2: LGHNA and YSLEER. Trimming took 1 base from V and 0 from J, leaving 11 bases between them. The CDR3 runs to 16 residues. The CDR3 loop reads CASSQVWAPSTDTQYF. The CDR3 DNA is TGCGCCAGCAGCCAAGTGTGGGCTCCGAGCACAGATACGCAGTATTTT.

The rearrangement joins TRBV2 to TRBJ1-2; a possible D gene is TRBD1 (6 bases). CDR1 is SNHLY, CDR2 FYNNEI, per germline. The CDR3 is 17 amino acids. The V and J ends lost 2 bases and 0 bases respectively, with 16 bases between them. The CDR3 is CASSETLHRVSNYGYTF. CDR3 nucleotide sequence: TGTGCCAGCAGTGAAACCCTTCACAGGGTTTCTAACTATGGCTACACCTTC.

As regards this clone: The sample contains more than one DNA sequence encoding this CDR3. The chain joins TRBV7-2 to TRBJ2-1, with TRBD2 matching over 9 bases. The germline V gene has CDR1 SGHTA and CDR2 FQGNSA. The CDR3 length is 15 residues. Trimming removed 1 base from V and 3 bases from J; junction bases left unmatched: 1. CDR3 amino acids: CASSLGLADYNEQFF. The CDR3 DNA reads as TGTGCCAGCAGCTTAGGACTAGCGGACTACAATGAGCAGTTCTTC.

V usage is TRBV5-6 and J usage is TRBJ1-6; D unresolved. The germline V gene encodes CDR1 SGHDT and CDR2 YYEEEE. Trimming removed 4 bases at V and 5 bases at J, with 13 bases between. This CDR3 spans 15 amino acids. CDR3 bases: TGTGCCAGCAGCCGCCGGGAGACCGATAATTCACCCCTCCACTTT. It encodes CASSRRETDNSPLHF.

J is TRBJ1-1 and V is TRBV30, with 7 bases matching TRBD1. Germline assignment: CDR1 GTSNPN and CDR2 SVGIG (reference sequence). CDR3 length equals 13 residues. The junction had 9 bases not matched to a gene; V was cut back by 4 bases and J by 7 bases. The CDR3 reads CAWTTGERFEAFF. For the CDR3, the DNA is TGTGCCTGGACCACAGGGGAGAGGTTTGAAGCTTTCTTT. The whole variable domain, filled in from reference TRBV30 and TRBJ1-1, reads SQTIHQWPATLVQPVGSPLSLECTVEGTSNPNLYWYRQAAGRGLQLLFYSVGIGQISSEVPQNLSASRPQDRQFILSSKKLLLSDSGFYLCAWTTGERFEAFFGQGTRLTVV.

The rearrangement joins TRBV7-8 to TRBJ2-4, with 8 nucleotides matching TRBD1. The CDR3 is 14 residues long. CDR1 and CDR2 from the germline V gene are SGHVS and FQNEAQ. Unmatched junction bases numbered 6, after V lost 5 bases and J lost 6 bases. The CDR3 DNA follows: TGTGCCAGCAGCCGAGAAGGACAGGGAAACATTCAGTACTTC. As protein: CASSREGQGNIQYF.

V and J are TRBV28 and TRBJ2-7; 9 bases match TRBD1. This CDR3 has 16 amino acids. The V gene end was trimmed by 3 bases and the J gene end by 3 bases; junction bases not matched to a gene: 9. Germline CDR1 reads MDHEN; CDR2 reads SYDVKM. The CDR3 sequence is CASSFDPGQGRYEQYF. The CDR3 nucleotides read TGTGCCAGCAGTTTTGATCCCGGACAGGGGCGCTACGAGCAGTACTTC.

The genes are TRBV5-6 and TRBJ2-7, with TRBD2 as a possible D gene (5 bases). V lost 1 base and J 0 bases, leaving 8 bases between the germline ends. There are 14 residues in the CDR3. In germline, CDR1 is SGHDT, CDR2 YYEEEE. The CDR3 loop is CASSLSGYSYEQYF. The CDR3 bases are TGTGCCAGCAGCTTGTCGGGGTACTCCTACGAGCAGTACTTC. The entire variable domain, with the rest obtained from reference TRBV5-6 and TRBJ2-7, is as follows: DAGVTQSPTHLIKTRGQQVTLRCSPKSGHDTVSWYQQALGQGPQFIFQYYEEEERQRGNFPDRFSGHQFPNYSSELNVNALLLGDSALYLCASSLSGYSYEQYFGPGTRLTVT.

The rearrangement links TRBV7-6 to TRBJ1-3; no firm D call. The CDR3 is made up of 15 amino acids. Germline V gene sequence: CDR1 SGHVS, CDR2 FNYEAQ. The V end lost 5 bases, the J end lost 0 bases, and 11 bases lay between the germline ends. CDR3 amino acids: CASSPPGDSGNTIYF. The CDR3 region has the DNA TGTGCCAGCAGCCCCCCAGGCGACTCTGGAAACACCATATATTTT.

V is TRBV19 and J is TRBJ1-3; D gene unclear. V dropped 4 bases and J dropped 0 bases, with 7 bases sitting between them. Germline lookup yields CDR1 LNHDA and CDR2 SQIVND (reference sequence). This CDR3 is 14 amino acids long. CDR3 amino acids: CASSTTISGNTIYF. In DNA, the CDR3 is TGTGCCAGTAGTACGACAATCTCTGGAAACACCATATATTTT.

This chain links TRBV5-6 with TRBJ1-4; 10 bases map to TRBD1. V lost 4 bases, J lost 0 bases, and 0 bases stayed unmatched. The CDR3 sequence is 15 residues long. Germline V CDR1 and CDR2: SGHDT, YYEEEE. As DNA, the CDR3 is TGTGCCAGCAGCGGGACAGGGGCAACTAATGAAAAACTGTTTTTT. Translation: CASSGTGATNEKLFF.

The CDR3: CASSLSGPNVAFF. The CDR3 DNA is TGTGCCAGCAGCCTAAGCGGGCCCAATGTTGCTTTCTTT. The chain uses TRBV12-3 or TRBV12-4 and TRBJ1-1, with no clear D. The CDR3 is 13 residues long. The V end lost 6 bases, the J end lost 11 bases, and 19 bases lay between the germline ends.

The chain combines TRBV28 with TRBJ2-7; TRBD2 might be the D (5 bases). This CDR3 comprises 13 residues. CDR1 is MDHEN, CDR2 SYDVKM, per germline. Trimming removed 5 bases at V and 6 bases at J, with 14 bases between. The CDR3 spells CASSLGIPAEQYF. The CDR3 DNA reads TGTGCCAGCAGTCTCGGGATTCCGGCCGAGCAGTACTTC. The entire variable domain, with the rest obtained from reference TRBV28 and TRBJ2-7, is as follows: DVKVTQSSRYLVKRTGEKVFLECVQDMDHENMFWYRQDPGLGLRLIYFSYDVKMKEKGDIPEGYSVSREKKERFSLILESASTNQTSMYLCASSLGIPAEQYFGPGTRLTVT.